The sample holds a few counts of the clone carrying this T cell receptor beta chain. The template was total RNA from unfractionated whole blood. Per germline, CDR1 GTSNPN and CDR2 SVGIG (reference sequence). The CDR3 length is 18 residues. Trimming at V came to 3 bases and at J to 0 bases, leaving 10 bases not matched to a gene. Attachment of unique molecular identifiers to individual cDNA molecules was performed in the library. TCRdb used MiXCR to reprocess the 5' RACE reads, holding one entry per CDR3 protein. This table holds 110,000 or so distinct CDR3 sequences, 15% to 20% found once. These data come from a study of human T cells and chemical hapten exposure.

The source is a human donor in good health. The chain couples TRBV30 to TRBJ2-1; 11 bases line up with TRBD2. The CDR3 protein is CAWSQGTSGTRSYNEQFF. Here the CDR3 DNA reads TGTGCCTGGAGCCAGGGGACTAGCGGAACTCGCTCCTACAATGAGCAGTTCTTC.